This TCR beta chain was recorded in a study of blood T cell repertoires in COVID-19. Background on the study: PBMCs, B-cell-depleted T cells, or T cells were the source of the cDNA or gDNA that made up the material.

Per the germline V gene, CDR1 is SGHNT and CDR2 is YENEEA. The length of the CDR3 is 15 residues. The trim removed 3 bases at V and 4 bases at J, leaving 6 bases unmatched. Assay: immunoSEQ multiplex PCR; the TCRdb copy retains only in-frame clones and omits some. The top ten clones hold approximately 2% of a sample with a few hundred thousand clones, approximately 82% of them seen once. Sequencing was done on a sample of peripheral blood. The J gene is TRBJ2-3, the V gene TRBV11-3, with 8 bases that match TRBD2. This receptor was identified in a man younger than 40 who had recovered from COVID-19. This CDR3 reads CASSFGGGHADTQYF. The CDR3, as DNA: TGTGCCAGCAGCTTCGGCGGGGGGCACGCAGATACGCAGTATTTT.